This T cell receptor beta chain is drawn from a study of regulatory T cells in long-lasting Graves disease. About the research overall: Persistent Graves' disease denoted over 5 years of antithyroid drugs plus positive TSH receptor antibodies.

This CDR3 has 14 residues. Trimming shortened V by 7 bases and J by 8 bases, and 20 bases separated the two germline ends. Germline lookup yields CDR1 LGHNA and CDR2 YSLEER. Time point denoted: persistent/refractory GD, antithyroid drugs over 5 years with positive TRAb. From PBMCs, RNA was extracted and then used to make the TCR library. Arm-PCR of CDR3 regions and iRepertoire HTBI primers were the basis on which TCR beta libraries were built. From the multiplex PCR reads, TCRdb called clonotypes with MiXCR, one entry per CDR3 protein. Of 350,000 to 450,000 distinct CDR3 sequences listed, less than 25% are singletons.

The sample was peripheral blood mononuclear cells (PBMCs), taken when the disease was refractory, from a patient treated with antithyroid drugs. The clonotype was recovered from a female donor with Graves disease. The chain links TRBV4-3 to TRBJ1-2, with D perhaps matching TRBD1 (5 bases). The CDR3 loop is CASTRQRVGEGYTF. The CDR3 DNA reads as TGCGCCAGCACCAGACAGAGGGTCGGTGAGGGCTACACCTTC.